The rows below give T cell receptor beta chains drawn from one sample of a study of T cell responses to AZD1222 COVID-19 vaccine. Measured with immunoSEQ multiplex PCR; TCRdb has only the in-frame clones, and not every one. Found here are 95,000 to 110,000 clones, around 89% of them singletons; the top ten hold roughly 20%. The specimen comprised peripheral blood, sampled on day 0 of AZD1222 vaccination. These receptors were collected from an adult in good health. Both conserved end residues are part of each CDR3. A D gene is named only where the DNA matches it firmly. The size of a clone is reported for some rows only, either as once, few or many, or as a class for expanded clones.

j_gene: TRBJ1-4; v_gene: TRBV5-1; d_gene: NA; abundance: once; CDR3nt: TGCGCCAGCACCCTTGGGACACCCTCTAATGAAAAACTGTTTTTT; CDR3aa: CASTLGTPSNEKLFF
j_gene: TRBJ1-4; v_gene: TRBV10-1; d_gene: TRBD1; abundance: NA; CDR3nt: TGCGCCAGCAGGAGGGACAGCGATGAAAAACTGTTTTTT; CDR3aa: CASRRDSDEKLFF
j_gene: TRBJ2-3; v_gene: TRBV5-8; d_gene: NA; abundance: NA; CDR3nt: TGTGCCAGCAGCTTGGTCCAGGGGTTAGATACGCAGTATTTT; CDR3aa: CASSLVQGLDTQYF
j_gene: TRBJ1-1; v_gene: TRBV28; d_gene: TRBD1; abundance: NA; CDR3nt: TGTGCCAGCAGGACACAGGGGGCGACTGAAGCTTTCTTT; CDR3aa: CASRTQGATEAFF
j_gene: TRBJ1-2; v_gene: TRBV6-5; d_gene: NA; abundance: NA; CDR3nt: TGTGCCAGCAGTTACTACAGGGACTATGGCTACACCTTC; CDR3aa: CASSYYRDYGYTF
j_gene: TRBJ1-2; v_gene: TRBV12-3/TRBV12-4; d_gene: NA; abundance: NA; CDR3nt: TGTGCCAGCAGTTTATTGGGGGTGTCGGGCTACACCTTC; CDR3aa: CASSLLGVSGYTF
j_gene: TRBJ1-5; v_gene: TRBV10-3; d_gene: NA; abundance: NA; CDR3nt: TGTGCCATCAGTGATGGACAGAACAATCAGCCCCAGCATTTT; CDR3aa: CAISDGQNNQPQHF
j_gene: TRBJ1-2; v_gene: TRBV19; d_gene: TRBD1; abundance: NA; CDR3nt: TGTGCCAGTAGTACCCAGGGACAGGGGCTTGATGGCTACACCTTC; CDR3aa: CASSTQGQGLDGYTF
j_gene: TRBJ1-1; v_gene: TRBV19; d_gene: TRBD1; abundance: NA; CDR3nt: TGTGCCAGTAGTAGAAGGGGACAGATGAACACTGAAGCTTTCTTT; CDR3aa: CASSRRGQMNTEAFF
j_gene: TRBJ1-2; v_gene: TRBV3-1/TRBV3-2; d_gene: TRBD1; abundance: NA; CDR3nt: TGTGCCAGCAGCCAGTCCCGACAGGGGGGTGGCTACACCTTC; CDR3aa: CASSQSRQGGGYTF
j_gene: TRBJ1-1; v_gene: TRBV3-1/TRBV3-2; d_gene: NA; abundance: NA; CDR3nt: TGTGCCAGCAGCCAAGACGTAGTGGGACACCGGAACACTGAAGCTTTCTTT; CDR3aa: CASSQDVVGHRNTEAFF
j_gene: TRBJ1-2; v_gene: TRBV29-1; d_gene: NA; abundance: NA; CDR3nt: TGCAGCGTTGACCTTGGGACGGCGGGGAGTGGCTACACCTTC; CDR3aa: CSVDLGTAGSGYTF
j_gene: TRBJ1-3; v_gene: TRBV7-9; d_gene: NA; abundance: NA; CDR3nt: TGTGCCAGCAGCCCTCTGTCCGTAGCTGGAAACACCATATATTTT; CDR3aa: CASSPLSVAGNTIYF
j_gene: TRBJ1-1; v_gene: TRBV27; d_gene: NA; abundance: NA; CDR3nt: TGTGCCAGCTCCACTGGACTGAACACTGAAGCTTTCTTT; CDR3aa: CASSTGLNTEAFF
j_gene: TRBJ1-4; v_gene: TRBV6-5; d_gene: TRBD1; abundance: NA; CDR3nt: TGTGCCAGCAGTCAACCGGGACAGGGTCCAAAACTGTTTTTT; CDR3aa: CASSQPGQGPKLFF
j_gene: TRBJ2-7; v_gene: TRBV30; d_gene: NA; abundance: NA; CDR3nt: TGTGCCTGGAAGCAGGACGCCTACTCCTACGAGCAGTACTTC; CDR3aa: CAWKQDAYSYEQYF
j_gene: TRBJ1-1; v_gene: TRBV5-5; d_gene: TRBD1; abundance: NA; CDR3nt: TGTGCCAGCAGTTTGGGCAGGGGGTACACTGAAGCTTTCTTT; CDR3aa: CASSLGRGYTEAFF
j_gene: TRBJ2-7; v_gene: TRBV5-1; d_gene: TRBD1; abundance: NA; CDR3nt: TGCGCCAGCAGCCTGGGGACAGGGGTATACGAGCAGTACTTC; CDR3aa: CASSLGTGVYEQYF
j_gene: TRBJ1-2; v_gene: TRBV9; d_gene: TRBD1; abundance: NA; CDR3nt: TGTGCCAGCAGCGGGATTAGGTGGCAGGGGGCTTCTGGCTACACCTTC; CDR3aa: CASSGIRWQGASGYTF
j_gene: TRBJ2-1; v_gene: TRBV12-3/TRBV12-4; d_gene: NA; abundance: NA; CDR3nt: TGTGCCAGCAGTACGGGCTTATACAATGAGCAGTTCTTC; CDR3aa: CASSTGLYNEQFF
j_gene: TRBJ2-7; v_gene: TRBV6-2/TRBV6-3; d_gene: TRBD1; abundance: NA; CDR3nt: TGTGCCAGCAGTCTTCACAGGGGGATTCCCTACGAGCAGTACTTC; CDR3aa: CASSLHRGIPYEQYF
j_gene: TRBJ2-2; v_gene: TRBV10-3; d_gene: NA; abundance: NA; CDR3nt: TGTGCCATCAGTTCAGGCGTTAGCACCGGGGAGCTGTTTTTT; CDR3aa: CAISSGVSTGELFF
j_gene: TRBJ1-2; v_gene: TRBV3-1/TRBV3-2; d_gene: TRBD1; abundance: NA; CDR3nt: TGTGCCAGCAGCCAAGATCAAGCAGGGGGCTATGGCTACACCTTC; CDR3aa: CASSQDQAGGYGYTF
j_gene: TRBJ1-5; v_gene: TRBV4-1; d_gene: NA; abundance: once; CDR3nt: TGCGCCAGCAGCCAAGACCCGACAGGTTATTATAGCAATCAGCCCCAGCATTTT; CDR3aa: CASSQDPTGYYSNQPQHF
j_gene: TRBJ1-4; v_gene: TRBV6-5; d_gene: NA; abundance: NA; CDR3nt: TGTGCCAGCAGTCAATATCAGGGGCCGAATGAAAAACTGTTTTTT; CDR3aa: CASSQYQGPNEKLFF
j_gene: TRBJ2-1; v_gene: TRBV2; d_gene: NA; abundance: NA; CDR3nt: TGTGCCAGCAGGGCCCGGGACTCACGACCTGAGCAGTTCTTC; CDR3aa: CASRARDSRPEQFF
j_gene: TRBJ1-3; v_gene: TRBV6-1; d_gene: NA; abundance: NA; CDR3nt: TGTGCCAGCAGTGAACCCCGTCAGGGGAGTTTAAACACCATATATTTT; CDR3aa: CASSEPRQGSLNTIYF